The text below deals with one T cell receptor (beta chain). CDR1 is LNHDA and CDR2 is SQIVND in the germline V gene (reference sequence). V shed 5 bases, J shed 0 bases, and the junction held 10 bases outside the gene matches. The CDR3 runs to 16 residues. Original methodology: For nucleated cells, counts were estimated from reference gene primer amplification. The repertoire was sequenced with immunoSEQ multiplex PCR; TCRdb's copy has only in-frame clones and lacks some. V, J and clone size derive from that table, while D and trimming were established from the DNA sequence. The sample yields 100,000 to 150,000 clones, 75% to 90% seen once. The data are from a study of blood T cell repertoires in COVID-19. Study at large: The cDNA or gDNA used as material had been derived from T cells, B-cell-depleted T cells, or PBMCs.

This TCR came from a man aged 50 to 60 with active or convalescent COVID-19. The chain employs TRBV19 and TRBJ2-7; 7 nucleotides agree with TRBD1. The source material was peripheral blood. CDR3 in amino acids: CASSSTGTVHSYEQYF. The CDR3, as DNA: TGTGCCAGTAGTTCCACCGGGACAGTCCACTCCTACGAGCAGTACTTC.